Listed here are 16 T cell receptor beta chains from one sample, sequenced in a study of cytomegalovirus exposure and HLA in healthy donors. The PCR used 60 Vbeta and 13 Jbeta primers. Using immunoSEQ multiplex PCR, the repertoire was profiled, and TCRdb retains in-frame clones only, with some absent. The sample lists under 200,000 clones, roughly 73% occurring once. Sequencing input: PBMCs. The source of these receptors is a woman aged 40 to 50 in good health and CMV-seropositive.

This clone has a single count. This sequence joins TRBV11-2 and TRBJ1-1; no definite D call. CDR3 length: 14 residues. The germline V gene encodes CDR1 SGHAT and CDR2 FQNNGV. V was cut by 1 base and J by 1 base, with 7 bases left in between. DNA of the CDR3: TGTGCCAGCAGCTTAGTTCGGGAGAACACTGAAGCTTTCTTT. As protein: CASSLVRENTEAFF. The variable domain in full, completed from reference TRBV11-2 and TRBJ1-1, reads EAGVAQSPRYKIIEKRQSVAFWCNPISGHATLYWYQQILGQGPKLLIQFQNNGVVDDSQLPKDRFSAERLKGVDSTLKIQPAKLEDSAVYLCASSLVRENTEAFFGQGTRLTVV.

The chain links TRBV6-1 to TRBJ1-4, with D possibly TRBD1 on 6 matching bases. Trimming shortened V by 1 base and J by 8 bases, and 8 bases separated the two germline ends. CDR3 length equals 13 residues. CDR1 is MNHNS, CDR2 SASEGT, per germline. CDR3 sequence reads: CASSEGTDEKLFF. In DNA, the CDR3 is TGTGCCAGCAGTGAAGGGACAGACGAAAAACTGTTTTTT.

V usage is TRBV5-5 and J usage is TRBJ2-4; 9 bases agree with TRBD1. The germline CDR1 and CDR2 sequences are SGHKS and YYEKEE (reference sequence). The CDR3 has 19 amino acids. V dropped 4 bases and J dropped 5; count of bases not matched to a gene: 19. CDR3 DNA sequence: TGTGCCAGCAGCCCAGGACGACAGGGGGTGTGGACTTCTGAAAACATTCAGTACTTC. It encodes CASSPGRQGVWTSENIQYF.

This clone turned up a few times. V and J are TRBV28 and TRBJ2-1; D might be TRBD2 (5 bases). V lost 6 bases and J 3 bases, leaving 15 bases between the germline ends. The CDR3 loop spans 15 amino acids. In germline, CDR1 is MDHEN, CDR2 SYDVKM. The CDR3 here is CASRRGVGDYNEQFF. CDR3 sequence (DNA): TGTGCCAGCAGACGGGGAGTCGGAGACTACAATGAGCAGTTCTTC.

The chain is built from TRBV27 and TRBJ2-1; 12 positions agree with TRBD2. CDR1 is MNHEY, CDR2 SMNVEV, per germline (reference sequence). The length of the CDR3 is 18 residues. The ends lost 6 bases at V and 2 bases at J; junction bases unmatched: 11. The CDR3 DNA sequence: TGTGCCAGCAGCCACCCTAGCGGGAGGGCAGCGACCTACAATGAGCAGTTCTTC. It specifies CASSHPSGRAATYNEQFF.

This chain links TRBV11-2 with TRBJ2-3; no clear D gene. V was clipped by 3 bases and J by 2 bases, with 15 bases between them. Germline CDR1 and CDR2: SGHAT and FQNNGV. The CDR3 sequence is 16 residues long. In nucleotides, the CDR3 is TGTGCCAGCAGCTTCAAGCTCGCCGCGGTCACAGATACGCAGTATTTT. This gives the protein CASSFKLAAVTDTQYF.

The chain recombines TRBV4-1 with TRBJ1-1, with D perhaps matching TRBD1 (5 bases). The CDR3 sequence is 15 residues long. Germline lookup yields CDR1 MGHRA and CDR2 YSYEKL. V lost 4 bases and J 4 bases, leaving 16 bases between the germline ends. CDR3 bases: TGCGCCAGCAGCCTGCCGACAGACACGGGCACTGAAGCTTTCTTT. Protein: CASSLPTDTGTEAFF.

The chain recombines TRBV27 with TRBJ2-1; TRBD2 agrees at 14 bases. Trimming cost V 7 bases and J 3 bases; bases outside gene matches: 5. The CDR3 covers 16 residues. Per the germline V gene, CDR1 is MNHEY and CDR2 is SMNVEV (reference sequence). CDR3 loop: CASTGGTSGGYNEQFF. The CDR3, as DNA: TGTGCCAGCACAGGAGGGACTAGCGGGGGCTACAATGAGCAGTTCTTC.

V gene TRBV7-2 combines with J gene TRBJ2-5, with 12 nucleotides matching TRBD2. CDR1 is SGHTA, CDR2 FQGNSA, per germline. The CDR3 is 14 residues long. Trimming at V came to 5 bases and at J to 4 bases, leaving 2 bases not matched to a gene. The CDR3 DNA is TGTGCCAGCAGCCCGGGACTAGCGGGAGAGACCCAGTACTTC. It yields the protein CASSPGLAGETQYF.

In this sample, this clone turned up a few times. This chain connects TRBV7-6 to TRBJ1-1; 10 bases fit TRBD1. This CDR3 spans 14 amino acids. Germline values: CDR1 SGHVS, CDR2 FNYEAQ. The ends lost 5 bases at V and 10 bases at J; junction bases unmatched: 10. CDR3 nucleotides: TGTGCCAGCAGCGTAACCCGGGGACAGGGGCCAGCTTTCTTT. Protein product: CASSVTRGQGPAFF. Complete variable domain (other parts from reference TRBV7-6 and TRBJ1-1): GAGVSQSPRYKVTKRGQDVALRCDPISGHVSLYWYRQALGQGPEFLTYFNYEAQQDKSGLPNDRFSAERPEGSISTLTIQRTEQRDSAMYRCASSVTRGQGPAFFGQGTRLTVV.

This clone occurred a few times. V is TRBV6-5 and J is TRBJ2-7; 10 bases match TRBD1. V gave up 6 bases and J gave up 2 bases; unmatched junction bases: 4. This CDR3 spans 14 amino acids. From germline, CDR1 is MNHEY and CDR2 SVGAGI. This CDR3 reads CASRTGTGAYEQYF. In DNA, the CDR3 is TGTGCCAGCAGGACCGGGACAGGGGCCTACGAGCAGTACTTC.

In its sample, this clone was seen a few times. V is TRBV19 and J is TRBJ2-6; 10 bases line up with TRBD1. J lost 1 base, V lost 9 bases, and 3 bases had no gene match. Germline CDR1 LNHDA, CDR2 SQIVND (reference sequence). This CDR3 spans 15 amino acids. CDR3 sequence reads: CASRDRGSGANVLTF. The DNA of the CDR3 is TGTGCCAGCCGGGACAGGGGTTCTGGGGCCAACGTCCTGACTTTC.

The rearrangement joins TRBV6-1 to TRBJ2-1; a weak D match, TRBD1 (5 bases). V lost 0 bases to trimming and J lost 9 bases, with 18 bases between them. The CDR3 is 16 amino acids. Germline V gene data show CDR1 as MNHNS and CDR2 as SASEGT. This chain's CDR3 is CASSEARAGFGGEQFF. The CDR3 nucleotides are TGTGCCAGCAGTGAAGCCAGGGCAGGGTTCGGTGGTGAGCAGTTCTTC.

V is TRBV5-4 and J is TRBJ1-6; no definite D call. CDR1 is SGHNT and CDR2 is YYREEE in the germline V gene (reference sequence). The CDR3 spans 16 residues. Trimming removed 0 bases at V and 10 bases at J, with 17 bases between. The CDR3 nucleotides are TGTGCCAGCAGCTTGGCCACGGCTCGGGGTGGCTCACCCCTCCACTTT. Its protein product is CASSLATARGGSPLHF.

The rearrangement joins TRBV10-2 to TRBJ1-1; TRBD1 aligns across 8 bases. CDR1 and CDR2 from the germline V gene are WSHSY and SAAADI. This CDR3 is 14 amino acids long. Trimming cost V 8 bases and J 0 bases; bases outside gene matches: 5. The DNA of the CDR3 is TGCGCCAGCGGACGGACAGGGATGAACACTGAAGCTTTCTTT. This translates into CASGRTGMNTEAFF.

The chain's CDR3 is CASGLAGGTDTQYF. CDR3 bases: TGTGCCAGCGGTCTAGCGGGAGGCACAGATACGCAGTATTTT. This sequence joins TRBV2 and TRBJ2-3; 10 bases are a match to TRBD2. V lost 8 bases, J lost 1 base, and 3 bases stayed unmatched. The germline V gene encodes CDR1 SNHLY and CDR2 FYNNEI. The CDR3 is made up of 14 amino acids.